These 19 T cell receptor beta chains were sequenced from one sample in a study of Graves' ophthalmopathy and Graves' hyperthyroidism. The study amplified TCR beta CDR3 regions using RNA transcripts. In the first round, RT-PCR was carried out with HTBI primers, and a multiplex PCR formed the second round. TCRdb reprocessed the multiplex PCR reads via MiXCR and lists one record per CDR3 protein. In the table there are about 740,000 distinct CDR3 sequences, 40% of which are singletons. The source material was peripheral blood. The receptors come from an adult man with Graves' ophthalmopathy.

The rearrangement links TRBV9 to TRBJ2-7; a weak D match, TRBD1 (7 bases). CDR1 is SGDLS, CDR2 YYNGEE, per germline. Trimming removed 3 bases from V and 2 bases from J, with 24 bases in between. The CDR3 totals 18 residues. The CDR3 region has the DNA TGTGCCAGCAGCGAGGGGGCTCGTTTTGAGGGAGGAACCTACGAGCAGTACTTC. Translating gives CASSEGARFEGGTYEQYF.

This clonotype has a count of ten or more. The rearrangement uses TRBV5-8 and TRBJ2-6; unclear D gene. V lost 0 bases to trimming and J lost 2 bases, with 3 bases between them. Germline CDR1 SGHTS, CDR2 YDEGEE. The CDR3 contains 14 residues. The DNA for the CDR3 is TGTGCCAGCAGCTTGGTAGCTGGGGCCAACGTCCTGACTTTC. Translation gives CASSLVAGANVLTF. Based on the CDR3 plus reference TRBV5-8 and TRBJ2-6, the full variable domain is EAGVTQSPTHLIKTRGQQATLRCSPISGHTSVYWYQQALGLGLQFLLWYDEGEERNRGNFPPRFSGRQFPNYSSELNVNALELEDSALYLCASSLVAGANVLTFGAGSRLTVL.

The sample holds a few counts of this clonotype. J is TRBJ1-5 and V is TRBV24-1; D ambiguous. This CDR3 is built from 14 residues. The V end was cut by 11 bases, the J end by 2 bases, with 15 bases between. Germline values: CDR1 KGHDR, CDR2 SFDVKD. The CDR3 DNA follows: TGTGCCAGCAGACCCGCCGGTGGCAATCAGCCCCAGCATTTT. Translation: CASRPAGGNQPQHF.

The chain links TRBV11-2 to TRBJ2-5; D is tentatively TRBD1 or TRBD2 (5 bases each). CDR1 is SGHAT, CDR2 FQNNGV, per germline. V was pared by 3 bases and J by 5 bases, with 16 bases between. The CDR3 is 15 amino acids. This CDR3 reads CASSLSHGGPETQYF. CDR3 coding DNA: TGTGCCAGCAGCTTGTCCCATGGGGGTCCGGAGACCCAGTACTTC.

The rearrangement joins TRBV10-3 to TRBJ1-4; the D is unclear. There are 13 residues in the CDR3. CDR1 is ENHRY and CDR2 is SYGVKD in the germline V gene. V dropped 2 bases and J dropped 7 bases, with 8 bases sitting between them. The CDR3 DNA reads as TGTGCCATCAGTGAGATAGAGGGTGAAAAACTGTTTTTT. Its translation: CAISEIEGEKLFF.

This clonotype was picked up many times. The chain links TRBV15 to TRBJ1-4; D remains ambiguous. Germline values: CDR1 LNHNV, CDR2 YYDKDF (reference sequence). The CDR3 is 14 residues long. V lost 0 bases and J 4 bases, leaving 6 bases between the germline ends. In nucleotides, the CDR3 is TGTGCCACCAGCAGAGATCGGGTTAATGAAAAACTGTTTTTT. Protein: CATSRDRVNEKLFF.

J is TRBJ1-1 and V is TRBV5-1; D remains unclear. The CDR3 covers 17 residues. The germline CDR1 and CDR2 sequences are SGHRS and YFSETQ. V lost 0 bases to trimming and J lost 3 bases, with 18 bases between them. CDR3 nucleotides: TGCGCCAGCAGCTTGGAGAAGGGCGCGGTCATAGACACTGAAGCTTTCTTT. The encoded protein is CASSLEKGAVIDTEAFF.

This chain uses TRBV2 with TRBJ1-3; TRBD1 agrees at 8 bases. The CDR3 loop spans 16 amino acids. The germline CDR1 and CDR2 sequences are SNHLY and FYNNEI. V shed 7 bases, J shed 0 bases, and the junction held 8 bases outside the gene matches. The CDR3 here is CASTPTDRDSGNTIYF. In DNA form, the CDR3 reads TGTGCCAGCACTCCGACGGACAGGGACTCTGGAAACACCATATATTTT.

J is TRBJ2-7 and V is TRBV20-1, with TRBD2 matching 9 bases. Germline CDR1 and CDR2: DFQATT and SNEGSKA (reference sequence). After removal of 5 bases from V and 5 bases from J, the junction contained 16 bases not matched to a gene. This CDR3 comprises 16 residues. CDR3 residues: CSAEPGLAPLGNEQYF. The CDR3 nucleotides are TGCAGTGCTGAACCGGGACTAGCCCCCCTCGGCAACGAGCAGTACTTC.

On this clonotype: A read error may account for a junction end that differs from germline. This chain links TRBV10-3 with TRBJ1-2, with D hard to call. The CDR3 has 11 residues. Germline CDR1 ENHRY, CDR2 SYGVKD. DNA of the CDR3: TGTGCCAGCAGTTACGCTGAAGGCTACACCTTC. Protein product: CASSYAEGYTF.

The chain combines TRBV7-2 with TRBJ2-7; 7 bases map to TRBD2. CDR3 length: 13 amino acids. Germline V gene sequence: CDR1 SGHTA, CDR2 FQGNSA. V lost 5 bases to trimming and J lost 6 bases; unmatched junction nucleotides: 7. Written as DNA, the CDR3 is TGTGCCAGCAGCCCCTCAGCGGGGCGCGAGCAGTACTTC. Protein: CASSPSAGREQYF.

This clonotype appeared many times. This chain uses TRBV9 with TRBJ2-7, with 11 bases identical to TRBD2. V lost 0 bases, J lost 7 bases, and 6 bases stayed unmatched. The CDR3 loop spans 15 amino acids. Germline values: CDR1 SGDLS, CDR2 YYNGEE. DNA of the CDR3: TGTGCCAGCAGCGTAGGCGCTAGCGGGGGGAGAGAGCAGTACTTC. Its translation is CASSVGASGGREQYF.

This clonotype turned up a few times. The chain combines TRBV20-1 with TRBJ2-7, with 8 bases aligning to TRBD1. Germline V gene data show CDR1 as DFQATT and CDR2 as SNEGSKA (reference sequence). The CDR3 extends over 14 amino acids. Unmatched junction bases numbered 4, after V lost 3 bases and J lost 0 bases. CDR3: CSASRDRSSYEQYF. CDR3 DNA sequence: TGCAGTGCTAGCCGGGACAGGAGCTCCTACGAGCAGTACTTC.

As for this clonotype: With a much larger clone just one base away, this may be a read error. The chain employs TRBV5-1 and TRBJ1-1; D remains ambiguous. The V and J ends lost 0 bases and 9 bases respectively, with 9 bases between them. CDR1 and CDR2 from the germline V gene are SGHRS and YFSETQ. The CDR3 totals 12 residues. CDR3 residues: CASSLDSGKAFF. The CDR3 region has the DNA TGCGCCAGCAGCTTGGACAGTGGGAAAGCTTTCTTT.

J is TRBJ1-1 and V is TRBV7-9, with D possibly TRBD1 on 5 matching bases. The CDR3 is made up of 15 amino acids. Germline values: CDR1 SEHNR, CDR2 FQNEAQ (reference sequence). Trimming shortened V by 4 bases and J by 1 base, and 13 bases separated the two germline ends. CDR3 sequence reads: CASSSAGTRNTEAFF. CDR3 nucleotides: TGTGCCAGCAGCTCTGCCGGGACGAGGAACACTGAAGCTTTCTTT.

This clonotype was seen more than once but under ten times. At one end the junction does not follow the germline gene, possibly because of a read error. This chain uses TRBV7-9 with TRBJ2-2; D remains ambiguous. CDR1 SEHNR and CDR2 FQNEAQ come from the germline V gene (reference sequence). This CDR3 has 16 amino acids. The CDR3: CASSQPLGSGTGELFF. The CDR3 DNA reads as TGCGCCAGCAGCCAACCCCTAGGTTCCGGCACCGGGGAGCTGTTTTTT.

This chain links TRBV7-8 with TRBJ2-5; 7 bases match TRBD2. The CDR3 contains 14 residues. After removal of 5 bases from V and 5 bases from J, the junction contained 8 bases not matched to a gene. Looked up from germline, CDR1 is SGHVS and CDR2 is FQNEAQ. CDR3 residues: CASSTSWGGETQYF. The CDR3 DNA reads TGTGCCAGCAGCACTAGCTGGGGGGGGGAGACCCAGTACTTC.

Ten or more counts support this clonotype. The germline gene is not matched at one end of the junction; a read error may be the cause. The chain couples TRBV19 to TRBJ1-5; a possible D gene is TRBD1 (5 bases). CDR3 size: 10 residues. Per germline, CDR1 LNHDA and CDR2 SQIVND (reference sequence). The CDR3, as DNA: TGTGCCGGGGGGAATCCGCCCCAGCATTTT. Residues: CAGGNPPQHF.

Of note for this clonotype: A read error may explain this, as a much larger clone is one base away. V is TRBV19 and J is TRBJ1-1, with D perhaps TRBD1 (5 bases). This CDR3 spans 14 amino acids. Trimming left V 4 bases short and J 4 bases short, with 13 bases between. The V gene's germline CDR1 is LNHDA and CDR2 SQIVND (reference sequence). The CDR3 region is CASSKGIVGTEAFF. The CDR3, as DNA: TGTGCCAGTAGTAAGGGGATAGTTGGCACTGAAGCTTTCTTT. The whole variable domain, remainder taken from reference TRBV19 and TRBJ1-1, is DGGITQSPKYLFRKEGQNVTLSCEQNLNHDAMYWYRQDPGQGLRLIYYSQIVNDFQKGDIAEGYSVSREKKESFPLTVTSAQKNPTAFYLCASSKGIVGTEAFFGQGTRLTVV.